A selection of T cell receptor beta chains follows, all from one sample in a study of blood T cell repertoires in COVID-19. Profiling relied on immunoSEQ multiplex PCR, and the TCRdb table lists in-frame clones only, not all of them. The profile shows about 480,000 clones, around 89% of them singletons. What was sequenced was PBMCs or T cells enriched from blood (not recorded which). The receptors here all came from a woman in her forties who had recovered from COVID-19. CDR3s include the opening cysteine and the closing phenylalanine or tryptophan. D genes are given only for firm matches. Clone sizes are given selectively: once, few, many, or a class where the clone is expanded.

>NA|once|TRBJ1-6|TRBV19
CASSPHRENSPLHF
TGTGCCAGTAGTCCTCACCGCGAGAATTCACCCCTCCACTTT
>TRBD2|NA|TRBJ2-3|TRBV4-2
CASSLREGGTDTQYF
TGTGCCAGCAGCCTACGGGAGGGGGGCACAGATACGCAGTATTTT
>TRBD2|NA|TRBJ2-2|TRBV2
CASSDSGMGGELFF
TGTGCCAGCAGTGATAGCGGGATGGGCGGGGAGCTGTTTTTT
>TRBD2|NA|TRBJ2-7|TRBV4-3
CASSQERASGTYEQYF
TGCGCCAGCAGCCAAGAAAGGGCAAGCGGGACTTACGAGCAGTACTTC
>NA|NA|TRBJ1-2|TRBV12-3/TRBV12-4
CASSRRQAYTF
TGTGCCAGCAGTAGAAGACAGGCCTACACCTTC
>NA|NA|TRBJ2-7|TRBV4-3
CASSQDYQGVYEQYF
TGCGCCAGCAGCCAAGATTATCAGGGTGTCTACGAGCAGTACTTC
>NA|once|TRBJ1-4|TRBV29-1
CSVEGSNEKLFF
TGCAGCGTTGAAGGCAGTAATGAAAAACTGTTTTTT
>TRBD1|NA|TRBJ1-2|TRBV4-2
CASSQDTGGTCAF
TGTGCCAGCAGCCAAGACACAGGGGGGACTTGCGCCTTC
>NA|once|TRBJ1-6|TRBV5-8
CASSRNPGANSPLHF
TGTGCCAGCAGCCGAAACCCAGGGGCTAATTCACCCCTCCACTTT
>NA|NA|TRBJ1-2|TRBV19
CASSIPGGGSYGYTF
TGTGCCAGTAGTATCCCCGGGGGGGGGAGCTATGGCTACACCTTC
>NA|NA|TRBJ2-1|TRBV7-6
CASSLGFGSGNEQFF
TGTGCCAGCAGCTTGGGGTTCGGGAGTGGCAATGAGCAGTTCTTC
>NA|NA|TRBJ1-2|TRBV6-5
CASRGLYGYTF
TGTGCCAGCAGGGGACTCTATGGCTACACCTTC
>NA|NA|TRBJ1-2|TRBV7-2
CASSPYGNYGYAF
TGTGCCAGCAGCCCCTACGGAAACTATGGCTACGCCTTC
>TRBD1|NA|TRBJ1-2|TRBV3-1/TRBV3-2
CASSQDFTRTGLPNYGYTF
TGTGCCAGCAGCCAAGATTTTACCAGGACAGGCCTTCCTAACTATGGCTACACCTTC
>NA|NA|TRBJ1-1|TRBV9
CASSVDPGLNTEAFF
TGTGCCAGCAGCGTAGACCCGGGGTTGAACACTGAAGCTTTCTTT
>NA|NA|TRBJ1-5|TRBV11-3
CASSFGENQPQHF
TGTGCCAGCAGCTTCGGGGAGAATCAGCCCCAGCATTTT
>NA|NA|TRBJ2-7|TRBV6-2/TRBV6-3
CASSYAGIGYEQYF
TGTGCCAGCAGTTACGCGGGGATTGGTTACGAGCAGTACTTC
>NA|NA|TRBJ1-1|TRBV27
CASSRGNTEAFF
TGTGCCAGCAGTCGGGGAAACACTGAAGCTTTCTTT
>TRBD2|NA|TRBJ2-1|TRBV10-1
CASSDKPGLAVDNEQFF
TGCGCCAGCAGCGATAAACCGGGACTAGCGGTCGACAATGAGCAGTTCTTC
>NA|NA|TRBJ1-2|TRBV6-5
CASTIQPNYGYTF
TGTGCCAGCACGATACAGCCTAACTATGGCTACACCTTC
>NA|NA|TRBJ2-7|TRBV27
CASSSRYEQYF
TGTGCCAGCAGTTCACGGTACGAGCAGTACTTC
>TRBD1|NA|TRBJ1-2|TRBV7-2
CASSLRDRVYGYTF
TGTGCCAGCAGCCTCCGGGACAGGGTCTATGGCTACACCTTC
>TRBD2|NA|TRBJ2-1|TRBV4-1
CASSKGLAGLNEQFF
TGCGCCAGCAGCAAAGGACTAGCGGGCCTGAATGAGCAGTTCTTC
>TRBD1|few|TRBJ1-3|TRBV19
CASSRAVRGLDNTIYF
TGTGCCAGTAGTAGGGCAGTTAGGGGGCTTGACAACACCATATATTTT
>TRBD1|NA|TRBJ1-1|TRBV7-6
CASSLARQGIMNTEAFF
TGTGCCAGCAGCTTAGCGAGACAGGGGATCATGAACACTGAAGCTTTCTTT
>NA|NA|TRBJ1-5|TRBV20-1
CSASFGGSSQPQHF
TGCAGTGCTAGTTTCGGGGGAAGTAGTCAGCCCCAGCATTTT
>NA|NA|TRBJ2-1|TRBV9
CASSVRGRSSNEQFF
TGTGCCAGCAGCGTCCGGGGAAGGAGCAGCAATGAGCAGTTCTTC